Sequencing of this TCR beta chain was carried out in a study of response to subunit inactivated influenza vaccine. TCRdb reprocessed the RT-PCR reads with MiXCR, giving one entry per CDR3 protein. The table records 500,000 or so distinct CDR3 sequences, 15% to 20% of them present only once. Per germline, CDR1 SGDLS and CDR2 YYNGEE. The CDR3 totals 14 residues. V dropped 1 base and J dropped 4 bases, with 10 bases sitting between them. This clonotype was found many times. The sample consisted of CD4+ T cells sorted from PBMCs, taken around 25 months after vaccination. The sequence was collected from a man aged 50 to 75 who received an inactivated influenza vaccine. The chain recombines TRBV9 with TRBJ2-3, with unresolved D. The CDR3 DNA reads as TGTGCCAGCAGCGTACTGCCTCCCCCAGATACGCAGTATTTT. It translates to CASSVLPPPDTQYF.